The 2 T cell receptor beta chains below all came from one sample that was sequenced in a study of CD8 T cells in ankylosing spondylitis. Findings and limits, study-wide: Typical of ankylosing spondylitis blood, it appeared, was a TCR beta motif of several highly homologous variants.

One entry per CDR3 protein, called by TCRdb with MiXCR from the 5' RACE reads. Of approximately 400,000 distinct CDR3 sequences in the sample, about 15% are singletons; the top ten hold 1%. The antigens of these receptors remain unknown. Material for sequencing was blood, either unsorted or a sorted T cell fraction (not recorded which). All receptors come from a male donor with ankylosing spondylitis.

The rearrangement uses TRBV11-1 and TRBJ2-7, with 11 bases fitting TRBD1. Germline trimming cut 5 bases from V and 5 bases from J; bases unmatched to any gene: 20. Germline V lookup: CDR1 SGHAT, CDR2 FQDESV (reference sequence). This CDR3 contains 19 residues. CDR3 sequence reads: CASSRRGQGGTRSLDEQYF. CDR3 coding DNA: TGTGCCAGCAGCCGAAGGGGACAGGGGGGAACTAGATCCCTCGACGAGCAGTACTTC.

This clonotype was counted a few times. This rearrangement joins TRBV7-9 to TRBJ1-1; 12 nucleotides align to TRBD1. The V gene's germline CDR1 is SEHNR and CDR2 FQNEAQ (reference sequence). This CDR3 has 17 residues. J was trimmed by 4 bases and V by 3 bases; bases with no gene match: 9. The CDR3 is CASSLGQGAFSATEAFF. CDR3 bases: TGTGCCAGCAGCTTGGGACAGGGGGCCTTCTCCGCCACTGAAGCTTTCTTT.